One T cell receptor beta chain is described in this entry. Its antigen is not known. Profiling relied on immunoSEQ multiplex PCR, and the TCRdb table lists in-frame clones only, not all of them. Here the sample spans 9,500 to 15,000 clones, 60% to 85% being singletons. The data originate from a study of tumor-infiltrating lymphocytes in localized non-small cell lung cancer. Study information: Several tumor histologies, both smoking statuses, and some post-neoadjuvant chemotherapy samples were included. Whole-study results and caveats: Tumor T-cell fraction was not associated with recurrence-free survival. Each assay used a separate piece of the same tissue. Tumors had more T cell infiltration than uninvolved lung, per TCRbeta sequencing and CD3 counts.

This TCR derives from a human donor with non-small cell lung cancer. Sequencing input: lung tumor tissue.

CDR3 protein: CASSERSNQPQHF. In nucleotides, the CDR3 is TGTGCCAGCAGTGAAAGGAGCAATCAGCCCCAGCATTTT. The chain is built from TRBV6-1 and TRBJ1-5; D gene ambiguous. Trimming pared 2 bases from V and 1 base from J, leaving 3 bases between. Germline loops: CDR1 MNHNS, CDR2 SASEGT. The CDR3 runs 13 residues.